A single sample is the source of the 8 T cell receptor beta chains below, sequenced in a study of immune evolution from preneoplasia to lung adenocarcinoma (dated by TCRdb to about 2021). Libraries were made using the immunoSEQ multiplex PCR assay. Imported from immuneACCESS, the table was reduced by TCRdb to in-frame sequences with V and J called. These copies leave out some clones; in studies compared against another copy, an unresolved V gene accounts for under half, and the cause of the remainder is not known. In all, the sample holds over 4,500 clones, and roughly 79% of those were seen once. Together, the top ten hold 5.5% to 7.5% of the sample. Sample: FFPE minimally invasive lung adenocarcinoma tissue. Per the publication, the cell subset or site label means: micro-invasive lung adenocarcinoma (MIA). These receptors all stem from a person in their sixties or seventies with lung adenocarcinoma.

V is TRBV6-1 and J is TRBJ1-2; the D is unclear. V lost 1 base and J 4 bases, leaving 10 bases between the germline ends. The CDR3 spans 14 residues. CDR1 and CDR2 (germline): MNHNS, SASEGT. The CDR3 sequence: CASSEVGQSYGYTF. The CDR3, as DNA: TGTGCCAGCAGTGAAGTCGGGCAGTCCTATGGCTACACCTTC.

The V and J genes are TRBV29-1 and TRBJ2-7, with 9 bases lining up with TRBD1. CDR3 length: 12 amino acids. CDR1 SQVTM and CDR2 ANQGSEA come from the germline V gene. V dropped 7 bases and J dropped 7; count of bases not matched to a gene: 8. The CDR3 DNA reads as TGCAGCGCTGGGGACAGGGTCGGGGAGCAGTACTTC. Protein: CSAGDRVGEQYF.

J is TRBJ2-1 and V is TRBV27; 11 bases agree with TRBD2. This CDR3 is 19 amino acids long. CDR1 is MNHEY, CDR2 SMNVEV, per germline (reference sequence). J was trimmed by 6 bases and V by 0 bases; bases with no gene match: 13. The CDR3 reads CASSLSIELSGRGANEQFF. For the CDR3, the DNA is TGTGCCAGCAGTTTATCGATTGAACTTAGCGGGAGGGGGGCCAATGAGCAGTTCTTC.

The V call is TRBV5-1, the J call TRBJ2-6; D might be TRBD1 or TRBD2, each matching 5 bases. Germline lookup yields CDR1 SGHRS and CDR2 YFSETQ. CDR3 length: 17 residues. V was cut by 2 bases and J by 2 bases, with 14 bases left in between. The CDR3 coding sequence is TGCGCCAGCAGCTTTGAGGGAGTACAGGCTGGGGCCAACGTCCTGACTTTC. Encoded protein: CASSFEGVQAGANVLTF. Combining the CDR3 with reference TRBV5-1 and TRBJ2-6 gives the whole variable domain KAGVTQTPRYLIKTRGQQVTLSCSPISGHRSVSWYQQTPGQGLQFLFEYFSETQRNKGNFPGRFSGRQFSNSRSEMNVSTLELGDSALYLCASSFEGVQAGANVLTFGAGSRLTVL.

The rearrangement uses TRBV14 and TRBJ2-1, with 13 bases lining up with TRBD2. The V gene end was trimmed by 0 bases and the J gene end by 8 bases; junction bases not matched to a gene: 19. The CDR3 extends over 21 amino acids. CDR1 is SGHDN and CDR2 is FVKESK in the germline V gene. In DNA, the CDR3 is TGTGCCAGCAGCCAAGATGCATTCGGACTAGCGGGAGTTGGGTTTAGGGATGAGCAGTTCTTC. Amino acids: CASSQDAFGLAGVGFRDEQFF. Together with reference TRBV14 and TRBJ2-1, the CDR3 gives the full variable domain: EAGVTQFPSHSVIEKGQTVTLRCDPISGHDNLYWYRRVMGKEIKFLLHFVKESKQDESGMPNNRFLAERTGGTYSTLKVQPAELEDSGVYFCASSQDAFGLAGVGFRDEQFFGPGTRLTVL.

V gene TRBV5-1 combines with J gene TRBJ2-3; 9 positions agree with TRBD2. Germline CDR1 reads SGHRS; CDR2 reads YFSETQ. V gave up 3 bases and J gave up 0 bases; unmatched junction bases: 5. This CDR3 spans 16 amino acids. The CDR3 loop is CASSSGLAGSTDTQYF. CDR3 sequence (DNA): TGCGCCAGCAGCTCTGGGCTAGCGGGAAGCACAGATACGCAGTATTTT.

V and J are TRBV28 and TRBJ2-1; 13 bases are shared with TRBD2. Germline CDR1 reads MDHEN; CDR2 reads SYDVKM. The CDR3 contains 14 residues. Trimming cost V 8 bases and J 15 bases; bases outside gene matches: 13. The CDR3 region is CASYSRTSGSGPFF. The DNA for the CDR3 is TGTGCCAGCTACTCACGGACTAGCGGGAGCGGCCCGTTCTTC.

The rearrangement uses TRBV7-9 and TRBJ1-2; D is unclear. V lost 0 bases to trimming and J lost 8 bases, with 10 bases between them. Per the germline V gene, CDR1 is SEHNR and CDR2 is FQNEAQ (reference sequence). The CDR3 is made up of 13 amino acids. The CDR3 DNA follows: TGTGCCAGCAGCTTAGCGGTCGGAGGCGGCTACACCTTC. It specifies CASSLAVGGGYTF.